This T cell receptor (beta chain) was recovered during a study of OX40 agonist ivuxolimab in advanced cancers. On the study more broadly: Patients received ivuxolimab, an intravenous treatment, every 2 weeks at 0.01 to 10 mg/kg.

The table came from immunoSEQ multiplex PCR; TCRdb's copy has only in-frame clones and leaves some out. The profile covers about 63,000 clones, with about three quarters appearing a single time and 1.6% taken by the ten largest. Germline-derived CDR1 and CDR2 are MNHEY and SVGAGI. Trimming shortened V by 2 bases and J by 2 bases, and 13 bases separated the two germline ends. The CDR3 loop spans 15 amino acids. Findings and limits, study-wide: Some patients without response likewise showed low normalized clonal expansion.

This clone was seen more than once but under ten times. Its antigen is unknown. The chain has TRBV6-5 and TRBJ2-7; unclear D gene. Sample: CD4+ or CD8+ T cells sorted from blood, taken in a trial of the OX40 agonist ivuxolimab. The clonotype was recovered from an adult with an advanced solid tumor such as melanoma, head and neck, liver or kidney cancer. CDR3: CASSYTQDTTYEQYF. The CDR3 region has the DNA TGTGCCAGCAGTTACACTCAAGACACAACCTACGAGCAGTACTTC.